The clone carrying this T cell receptor beta chain showed up just a few times. The entry originates in a study of blood T cell repertoires in COVID-19. Germline V CDR1 and CDR2: SGHAT, FQNNGV. With 0 bases removed from V and 4 bases from J, the gap between germline ends came to 13 bases. The CDR3 totals 16 residues. As processed by the authors: Reference gene primer amplification yielded estimated nucleated cell counts. Method: immunoSEQ multiplex PCR; TCRdb's copy keeps in-frame clones and lacks some. V, J and clone size were drawn from that table, and D and trimming were deduced from the DNA. The table records some 400,000 clones, around 87% of them present only once.

Specimen: peripheral blood. This rearrangement joins TRBV11-2 to TRBJ2-1; maybe TRBD1 (6 bases). The receptor was derived from a woman aged 55-75 years with COVID-19, enrolled during active disease. For the CDR3, the DNA is TGTGCCAGCAGCTTAGAAGGGGGTCGGCTATACAATGAGCAGTTCTTC. This gives the protein CASSLEGGRLYNEQFF.